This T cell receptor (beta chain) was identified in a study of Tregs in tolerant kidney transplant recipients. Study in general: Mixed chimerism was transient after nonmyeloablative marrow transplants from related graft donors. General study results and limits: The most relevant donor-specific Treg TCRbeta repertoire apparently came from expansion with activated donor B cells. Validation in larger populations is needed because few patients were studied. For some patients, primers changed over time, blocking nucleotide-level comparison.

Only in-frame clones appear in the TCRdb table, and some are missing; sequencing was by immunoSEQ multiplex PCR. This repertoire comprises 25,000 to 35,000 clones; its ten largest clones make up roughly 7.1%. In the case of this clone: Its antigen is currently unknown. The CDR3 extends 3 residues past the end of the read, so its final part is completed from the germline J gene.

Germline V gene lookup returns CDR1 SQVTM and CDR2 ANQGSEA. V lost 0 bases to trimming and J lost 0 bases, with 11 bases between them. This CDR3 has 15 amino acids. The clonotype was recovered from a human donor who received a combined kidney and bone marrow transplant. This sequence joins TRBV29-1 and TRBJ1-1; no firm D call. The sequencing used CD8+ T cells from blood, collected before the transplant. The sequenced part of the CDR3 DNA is TGCAGCGTTGAAGAGGCAGCCAGGATGAACACTGAA. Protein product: CSVEEAARMNTE. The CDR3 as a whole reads CSVEEAARMNTEAFF.